The table lists the clone carrying this T cell receptor beta chain with a few counts. Its antigen remains unidentified. The CDR3 contains 16 residues. Trimming removed 3 bases from V and 7 bases from J, with 19 bases in between. Germline V gene lookup returns CDR1 DFQATT and CDR2 SNEGSKA (reference sequence). Unique molecular identifiers tagged individual cDNA molecules. TCRdb independently ran MiXCR on the 5' RACE reads; one entry per CDR3 protein. The sample lists over 50,000 distinct CDR3 sequences, 8% to 10% occurring once. The record originates from a study of early T cells in non-severe SARS-CoV-2 infection. Across the whole study: Sequenced material consisted of bulk RNA (from unsorted whole blood), and chains were unpaired. Whole-study findings and limits: Anti-spike CD8 specificities were favored by VDJdb matching, whose results missed private and CD4 specificities.

The sequence was collected from an adult who was a healthcare worker with PCR-confirmed SARS-CoV-2 infection or an uninfected control (not recorded which). Sequenced sample: whole blood. V usage is TRBV20-1 and J usage is TRBJ1-6, with D hard to call. CDR3 bases: TGCAGTGCTAGGCCGGGGTTGGCCAGTGGGAATTCACCCCTCCACTTT. It codes for CSARPGLASGNSPLHF.